These 25 T cell receptor beta chains came from one sample sequenced in a study of control samples from healthy donors and cancer patients. The assay was immunoSEQ multiplex PCR, and TCRdb's table has in-frame clones only and misses some. This table has more than 70,000 clones, 94% appearing once. Sample: blood. The source is a woman younger than 45 in good health.

The chain has TRBV5-6 and TRBJ1-2; TRBD1 matches at 10 bases. V was clipped by 4 bases and J by 8 bases; unmatched bases: 8. The germline gives CDR1 SGHDT, CDR2 YYEEEE. The CDR3 spans 14 residues. CDR3 loop: CASSRDRGREGYTF. CDR3 DNA: TGTGCCAGCAGCCGGGACAGGGGAAGAGAAGGCTACACCTTC. Full variable domain (outside the CDR3, taken from reference TRBV5-6 and TRBJ1-2): DAGVTQSPTHLIKTRGQQVTLRCSPKSGHDTVSWYQQALGQGPQFIFQYYEEEERQRGNFPDRFSGHQFPNYSSELNVNALLLGDSALYLCASSRDRGREGYTFGSGTRLTVV.

The genes are TRBV24-1 and TRBJ1-1, with D tentatively TRBD1 (5 bases). CDR3 length equals 13 residues. Trimming pared 3 bases from V and 9 bases from J, leaving 13 bases between. From germline, CDR1 is KGHDR and CDR2 SFDVKD. CDR3 nucleotide sequence: TGTGCCACCAGTGATCCTCGGGGGGTCAAAGCTTTCTTT. Encoded protein: CATSDPRGVKAFF.

The rearrangement joins TRBV18 to TRBJ1-6; 8 bases are a match to TRBD1. Germline V gene lookup returns CDR1 KGHSH and CDR2 LQKENI. The junction had 6 bases not matched to a gene; V was cut back by 5 bases and J by 6 bases. The CDR3 is made up of 15 amino acids. In DNA, the CDR3 is TGTGCCAGCTCAAGAGGGACAGGTATTAATTCACCCCTCCACTTT. Its translation is CASSRGTGINSPLHF.

The chain is built from TRBV6-2 or TRBV6-3 and TRBJ2-2; D gene ambiguous. The CDR3 is made up of 13 amino acids. V shed 6 bases and J shed 6 bases, with 11 bases lying between them. Germline CDR1 MNHEY, CDR2 SVGEGT. CDR3 amino acids: CASSPSDPGELFF. The CDR3 DNA sequence: TGTGCCAGCAGCCCAAGTGACCCCGGGGAGCTGTTTTTT.

The count of this clone is one. The CDR3 reads CASRRIFSVLGQGRGTEAFF. CDR3 DNA sequence: TGTGCCAGCAGAAGAATTTTCAGCGTCCTCGGACAGGGACGAGGCACTGAAGCTTTCTTT. The chain uses TRBV14 and TRBJ1-1; TRBD1 aligns across 8 bases. Germline V lookup: CDR1 SGHDN, CDR2 FVKESK. The CDR3 runs to 20 residues. V gave up 6 bases and J gave up 4 bases; unmatched junction bases: 25.

This chain uses TRBV7-9 with TRBJ1-4; D is perhaps TRBD1 (5 bases). CDR1 is SEHNR and CDR2 is FQNEAQ in the germline V gene (reference sequence). This CDR3 spans 15 amino acids. V was clipped by 4 bases and J by 3 bases, with 12 bases between them. DNA of the CDR3: TGTGCCAGCAGCTCAGGGAGTAGGGCTAATGAAAAACTGTTTTTT. Translating gives CASSSGSRANEKLFF.

This clone has just one count. The gene calls are TRBV6-5 and TRBJ1-1; unclear D gene. Trimming stripped 6 bases from V and 8 bases from J, with 13 bases between. The CDR3 runs 12 residues. Germline V gene sequence: CDR1 MNHEY, CDR2 SVGAGI. The CDR3 DNA sequence: TGTGCCAGCAGCGGCCCGGACGAGGAAGCTTTCTTT. Translated: CASSGPDEEAFF.

The chain links TRBV10-2 to TRBJ1-1, with D possibly being TRBD1 (5 bases). The ends were cut back, 8 bases at V and 6 bases at J, with 19 bases in the middle. Germline-derived CDR1 and CDR2 are WSHSY and SAAADI. This CDR3 is 14 amino acids long. The CDR3 DNA sequence: TGCGCCAGCCGCGAAGGAGGACAAAGGGCTGAAGCTTTCTTT. The encoded protein is CASREGGQRAEAFF.

This rearrangement joins TRBV28 to TRBJ1-2; D not certain. The length of the CDR3 is 12 residues. Trimming stripped 5 bases from V and 4 bases from J, with 8 bases between. The germline V gene encodes CDR1 MDHEN and CDR2 SYDVKM. CDR3 loop: CASSLEPYGYTF. Here the CDR3 DNA reads TGTGCCAGCAGTCTTGAACCCTATGGCTACACCTTC.

The chain recombines TRBV5-1 with TRBJ1-1; D is ambiguous. Germline CDR1 SGHRS, CDR2 YFSETQ. The CDR3 totals 14 residues. The V gene lost 4 bases and the J gene lost 1 base, with 11 bases spanning the gap. DNA for the CDR3: TGCGCCAGCAGCCCTCGCGGGAGGAACACTGAAGCTTTCTTT. Translating gives CASSPRGRNTEAFF. The variable domain in full, completed from reference TRBV5-1 and TRBJ1-1, reads KAGVTQTPRYLIKTRGQQVTLSCSPISGHRSVSWYQQTPGQGLQFLFEYFSETQRNKGNFPGRFSGRQFSNSRSEMNVSTLELGDSALYLCASSPRGRNTEAFFGQGTRLTVV.

CDR3 region: CSVEVNRVDGYTF. The CDR3 nucleotides read TGCAGCGTTGAAGTAAACAGGGTGGATGGCTACACCTTC. The chain recombines TRBV29-1 with TRBJ1-2; D may be TRBD1 (6 bases). CDR1 is SQVTM and CDR2 is ANQGSEA in the germline V gene. This CDR3 is built from 13 residues. Deletions cut 1 base from V and 6 bases from J, with 12 bases between.

J is TRBJ1-2 and V is TRBV12-3 or TRBV12-4; 8 nucleotides line up with TRBD1. The CDR3 spans 12 residues. V lost 5 bases and J lost 5; bases outside the gene matches: 1. The CDR3 DNA reads TGTGCCAGCAGTCGGACAGGGTATGGCTACACCTTC. Translating it yields CASSRTGYGYTF.

The V gene is TRBV28, the J gene TRBJ2-2; weak D call: TRBD2 (6 bases). This CDR3 comprises 15 residues. V lost 2 bases and J 2 bases, leaving 9 bases between the germline ends. Germline loops: CDR1 MDHEN, CDR2 SYDVKM. The CDR3 nucleotides are TGTGCCAGCAGTTTACAAGGACTAAACACCGGGGAGCTGTTTTTT. Protein: CASSLQGLNTGELFF.

This chain links TRBV5-1 with TRBJ2-1; TRBD2 agrees at 11 bases. The V and J ends lost 0 bases and 6 bases, in that order; junction bases with no gene match: 11. CDR3 length equals 18 residues. Germline V gene lookup returns CDR1 SGHRS and CDR2 YFSETQ. The chain's CDR3 is CASSLGLAGSWPPNEQFF. In DNA, the CDR3 is TGCGCCAGCAGCTTGGGACTAGCGGGGAGCTGGCCGCCCAATGAGCAGTTCTTC.

The chain is built from TRBV6-5 and TRBJ1-2; weak D call: TRBD1 (5 bases). This CDR3 is built from 15 residues. From germline, CDR1 is MNHEY and CDR2 SVGAGI. Trimming removed 2 bases at V and 5 bases at J, with 15 bases between. Here the CDR3 DNA reads TGTGCCAGCAGTTACGGACGGGGCTTTCGGTATGGCTACACCTTC. Protein sequence: CASSYGRGFRYGYTF.

The J gene is TRBJ1-2, the V gene TRBV9; D is unresolved. Germline CDR1 and CDR2: SGDLS and YYNGEE. Trimming shortened V by 3 bases and J by 5 bases, and 8 bases separated the two germline ends. The CDR3 is made up of 12 amino acids. CDR3 protein: CASSAVGYGYTF. CDR3 DNA: TGTGCCAGCAGCGCAGTAGGGTATGGCTACACCTTC.

V usage is TRBV6-5 and J usage is TRBJ1-1, with a tentative D call TRBD1 (5 bases). Germline V gene lookup returns CDR1 MNHEY and CDR2 SVGAGI. CDR3 size: 12 residues. Trimming left V 6 bases short and J 4 bases short, with 9 bases between. CDR3 DNA: TGTGCCAGCAGCACAGGATTCACTGAAGCTTTCTTT. Translation: CASSTGFTEAFF.

This rearrangement joins TRBV6-1 to TRBJ1-2; D is possibly TRBD1 (5 bases). CDR1 is MNHNS and CDR2 is SASEGT in the germline V gene. V was shortened by 3 bases and J by 7 bases, with 18 bases between the two germline ends. The CDR3 is 15 residues long. The CDR3 region has the DNA TGTGCCAGCAGTGACACAGGACCGCTCAAAGGTGGCTACACCTTC. This gives the protein CASSDTGPLKGGYTF.

V and J are TRBV7-9 and TRBJ1-2; tentative D call: TRBD1 (6 bases). This CDR3 contains 15 residues. Trimming left V 1 base short and J 5 bases short, with 14 bases between. Germline assignment: CDR1 SEHNR and CDR2 FQNEAQ (reference sequence). In DNA, the CDR3 is TGTGCCAGCAGCTTAGGTCAGGGGATTGGTTATGGCTACACCTTC. Translating it yields CASSLGQGIGYGYTF.

The V call is TRBV5-4, the J call TRBJ1-6, with 8 bases identical to TRBD1. Per the germline V gene, CDR1 is SGHNT and CDR2 is YYREEE (reference sequence). The CDR3 has 19 residues. Unmatched junction bases numbered 18, after V lost 1 base and J lost 9 bases. The CDR3 loop reads CASSLRPFEQGGEGSPLHF. CDR3 DNA sequence: TGTGCCAGCAGCTTGCGGCCCTTCGAACAGGGGGGAGAAGGTTCACCCCTCCACTTT.

The rearrangement joins TRBV28 to TRBJ1-4, with 10 bases lining up with TRBD1. V lost 3 bases and J lost 7; bases outside the gene matches: 8. Germline V lookup: CDR1 MDHEN, CDR2 SYDVKM. This CDR3 has 16 residues. DNA for the CDR3: TGTGCCAGCAGTTTTCTCGGGACAGGGGAGGTTGAAAAACTGTTTTTT. Protein product: CASSFLGTGEVEKLFF.

The rearrangement links TRBV18 to TRBJ2-1; D remains ambiguous. Germline assignment: CDR1 KGHSH and CDR2 LQKENI. Trimming stripped 0 bases from V and 5 bases from J, with 11 bases between. The CDR3 contains 15 residues. The CDR3 DNA follows: TGTGCCAGCTCACCACCGGATAGCACAGACAATGAGCAGTTCTTC. Amino acid sequence: CASSPPDSTDNEQFF.

The chain recombines TRBV7-8 with TRBJ2-1; TRBD2 aligns across 12 bases. CDR3 length equals 15 residues. Germline values: CDR1 SGHVS, CDR2 FQNEAQ. V lost 5 bases to trimming and J lost 8 bases; unmatched junction nucleotides: 7. Here the CDR3 DNA reads TGTGCCAGCAGCCTACGACTAGCGGGGGTAGATGAGCAGTTCTTC. Translated, it gives CASSLRLAGVDEQFF. Full variable domain (outside the CDR3, taken from reference TRBV7-8 and TRBJ2-1): GAGVSQSPRYKVAKRGQDVALRCDPISGHVSLFWYQQALGQGPEFLTYFQNEAQLDKSGLPSDRFFAERPEGSVSTLKIQRTQQEDSAVYLCASSLRLAGVDEQFFGPGTRLTVL.

The rearrangement joins TRBV13 to TRBJ2-7; 11 bases fit TRBD2. The J segment lost 7 bases and the V segment lost 5 bases, leaving 7 bases of the junction unmatched. CDR1 and CDR2 (germline): PRHDT, FYEKMQ (reference sequence). There are 14 residues in the CDR3. CDR3 residues: CASSPLAGGREQYF. In DNA form, the CDR3 reads TGTGCCAGCAGCCCCTTAGCGGGGGGGCGAGAGCAGTACTTC. Variable domain in full (rest from reference TRBV13 and TRBJ2-7): AAGVIQSPRHLIKEKRETATLKCYPIPRHDTVYWYQQGPGQDPQFLISFYEKMQSDKGSIPDRFSAQQFSDYHSELNMSSLELGDSALYFCASSPLAGGREQYFGPGTRLTVT.

This chain uses TRBV7-8 with TRBJ1-1, with D maybe TRBD1 (5 bases). This CDR3 has 13 residues. V lost 1 base to trimming and J lost 6 bases, with 9 bases between them. In germline, CDR1 is SGHVS, CDR2 FQNEAQ. The CDR3: CASSLGRDSEAFF. In DNA form, the CDR3 reads TGTGCCAGCAGCTTAGGAAGGGACTCTGAAGCTTTCTTT.